This record looks at one TCR beta chain sequence and its context. This clone's antigen is unknown. The input lacks base qualities; no much larger clone sits a single base away. As encoded in the germline V gene, CDR1 is MGHRA while CDR2 is YSYEKL. Spanning cysteine to phenylalanine, the CDR3 consists of 15 amino acids. The DNA shown is the 45-base CDR3, in frame from base 1. After removal of 3 bases from V and 5 bases from J, the junction retains 8 bases not matched to a gene. Library creation used 5' RACE. Instrument on record: Illumina HiSeq 2500. A second PCR of roughly 6 to 11 cycles was run with a J-beta primer mix and a sample-barcoded 5' primer. A template-switch 5' adaptor carrying 12 random nucleotides introduced a unique molecular identifier onto each TCR beta cDNA molecule. Each sample yielded at least 3 million CDR3-containing paired-end reads. First-strand cDNA was synthesized from all RNA with the Mint cDNA synthesis kit, primed by a TRBC-specific oligonucleotide. All cDNA was treated with uracil-DNA glycosylase and then went through a first 18-cycle PCR with the universal primers M1SS and BC2_uni_R. On the study's bioinformatics: For normalization, 1 million high-quality reads were randomly selected from each sample, with every read carrying a distinct molecular identifier. Instead of being binned into consensus sequences, reads with shared molecular identifiers were discarded. MiTCR, run with a Q25 quality threshold and the strictest error-elimination algorithm, handled CDR3 identification, clonotype clustering and error correction. A nonparametric unseen species model with Euler transformation was used to estimate lower-bound total TCR beta diversity. TCRdb applied fastp at Q25 and MiXCR to the public reads, then kept only in-frame beta chains. Merged by CDR3 protein, the rows form single entries marked with the most common genes and DNA. These V and J calls rely on TCRdb rather than the paper's analysis. The sample data list under 1,100,000 distinct CDR3 sequences, and about 23% of these were observed just once. The ten largest clones represent approximately 0.71% of the sample.

The donors were roughly 39 Caucasian individuals from Russia, aged 6 to 90 years, who were systemically healthy. About 10 milliliters of peripheral blood were drawn from each donor into EDTA-treated Vacutainer tubes. Ficoll-Paque density-gradient centrifugation was used to isolate PBMCs, with at least 6 million per sample. Trizol reagent was used to extract total RNA from PBMCs, with at least 5.5 micrograms per sample. For every donor, flow cytometry on a PBMC aliquot measured the percentage of naive CD45RAhigh/CD27high T cells. The data were taken from a study of blood T cells in healthy people across ages (dated by TCRdb to the mid-2010s). Regarding the complete study: In model experiments, template switching captured about one uniquely barcoded TCR beta cDNA molecule for every two T cells. The donors were split into four age groups: young (average about 16 years), middle-aged (over 35), aged (62) and long-lived (over 80). Using the same blood draw, the study looked at two additional independent replicas of 1 million unique cDNA reads for two donors, one aged 18 to 30 and the other aged 80 or older. The study measured age-related changes in TCR beta repertoire diversity using deep sequencing normalized with unique cDNA molecular identifiers.

On the study overall, not on this receptor specifically: The percentage of naive T cells measured by flow cytometry correlated strongly with observed TCR beta diversity. Conclusive comparison of naive and antigen-experienced compartments was prevented by the profiling of bulk unsorted PBMCs. Observed TCR beta diversity per million T cells fell roughly linearly with age, and a significant reduction was already apparent by age about 36. Because the CMV infection status of the donors was unknown, age-related changes in expanded clonotypes may potentially have been confounded. Compared with the aged group, the long-lived group had more naive CD4+ T cells, fewer expanded clones and increased TCR diversity, suggesting age selection. Estimates of total diversity based on one million sequenced T cells were considered lower bounds and underestimates.

A further study also used this sample, focusing on T cells of mothers and their children. Per that second paper: Donors were nine systemically healthy Caucasian individuals: three mothers and their six children. cDNA synthesis used all of the extracted RNA, with 1.5 ug of RNA in each 15 ul reaction. In the second PCR, sample barcodes and 2-4 random nucleotides were introduced via the M1S primer. More than 8 million TCR beta CDR3 reads were obtained from each mother, and roughly 3.1 million reads were obtained from each child. TCR recombination output is similarly shaped by thymic selection in related and unrelated pairs, with a minor effect exerted by inherited differences. Normalized repertoire overlap was always found to be slightly, but never significantly, higher in related mother-child pairs than in unrelated mother-child pairs. No persistent microchimeric T cell clones were detected, at a sensitivity of about 100 clones per million clonotypes. In the study, deep NGS was used to compare the TCR beta repertoires of mothers and children, and features distinguishing related mother-child pairs from unrelated individuals were sought. Mothers averaged around 43 +/- 4 years of age and children averaged about 10 +/- 4 years. Libraries were sequenced on Illumina HiSeq 2000 with 100+100 nt paired-end reads after adapter ligation with NEBNext reagents. To prevent cross-contamination, the mother and child libraries were prepared a month apart and were sequenced in separate runs. Between roughly 500,000 and 2,100,000 distinct TCR beta clonotypes were identified per donor. Naive TCR beta clonotypes were estimated from low-frequency clonotypes matched to each donor's FACS-determined naive share, without sorting.

This TCR was recovered from a girl aged 2-10 years in good health. The sample was blood. The sequence links TRBV4-1 to TRBJ2-3, with 7 bases matching TRBD2. Read as DNA, the sequence is TGCGCCAGCAGCCAGGCGGGAGCGGGCATAGATACGCAGTATTTT. Translated, this is CASSQAGAGIDTQYF.